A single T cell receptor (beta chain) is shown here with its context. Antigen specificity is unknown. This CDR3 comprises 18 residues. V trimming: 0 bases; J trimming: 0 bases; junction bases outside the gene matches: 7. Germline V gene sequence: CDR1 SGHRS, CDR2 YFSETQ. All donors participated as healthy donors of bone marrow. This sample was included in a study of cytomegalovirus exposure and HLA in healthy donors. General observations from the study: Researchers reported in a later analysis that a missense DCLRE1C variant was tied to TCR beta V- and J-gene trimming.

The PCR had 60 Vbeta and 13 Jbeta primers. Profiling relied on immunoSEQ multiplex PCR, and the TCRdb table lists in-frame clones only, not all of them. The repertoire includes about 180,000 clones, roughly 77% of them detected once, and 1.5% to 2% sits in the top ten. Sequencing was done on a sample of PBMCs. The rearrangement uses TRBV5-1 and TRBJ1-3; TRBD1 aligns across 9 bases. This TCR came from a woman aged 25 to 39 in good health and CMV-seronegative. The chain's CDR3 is CASSLGPTGGGSGNTIYF. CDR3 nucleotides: TGCGCCAGCAGCTTGGGGCCGACAGGGGGTGGCTCTGGAAACACCATATATTTT.